This T cell receptor (beta chain) was sequenced for a study of T-cell reconstitution after alpha-beta-depleted transplantation in children. Study-wide points: T-cell numbers and diversity one year post-transplant derived largely from freshly generated T cells. Reported findings indicate that, about two months after transplant, alpha-beta T cells came from several hundred expanded clones, which were derived from non-depleted graft cells.

TCRbeta library preparation incorporated unique molecular identifiers. In TCRdb, the PCR reads were re-called with MiXCR into one record per CDR3 protein. The sample records 200,000 to 250,000 distinct CDR3 sequences, less than 9% being singletons. Regarding this clonotype: Its cognate antigen is unknown. A much larger clone sits a single nucleotide away, making a read error possible.

From germline, CDR1 is ENHRY and CDR2 SYGVKD. CDR3 size: 12 residues. V was shortened by 4 bases and J by 5 bases, with 8 bases between the two germline ends. The origin of this receptor is a male patient aged 10-17 years who had a stem cell transplant for acute lymphoblastic leukemia, so the T cells may come from the graft donor. This chain joins TRBV10-3 and TRBJ1-1; D remains unclear. The sequenced sample was PBMCs, mostly from graft donor cells, obtained 180 days after TCRalphabeta/CD19-depleted stem cell transplant. The CDR3 region has the DNA TGTGCCATCAGTGCCCCGCCTACTGAAGCTTTCTTT. Translation gives CAISAPPTEAFF.